The 23 T cell receptor beta chains presented below share a single source sample, sequenced in a study of radiotherapy plus CTLA-4 blockade in lung cancer. Assay: immunoSEQ multiplex PCR; the TCRdb copy retains only in-frame clones and omits some. The sample records 95,000 to 150,000 clones, over 80% being singletons. The material sequenced was peripheral blood, taken from a patient treated with radiotherapy plus ipilimumab. These receptors all stem from a human donor with non-small cell lung cancer that progressed on radiotherapy plus ipilimumab.

The chain employs TRBV7-9 and TRBJ2-1; TRBD2 matches at 7 bases. With 4 bases clipped from V and 4 bases from J, the junction kept 10 bases outside the gene matches. This CDR3 spans 16 amino acids. The germline V gene encodes CDR1 SEHNR and CDR2 FQNEAQ (reference sequence). The CDR3 bases are TGTGCCAGCAGCTCATTAGCGGGCGGGGATTACAATGAGCAGTTCTTC. Translated: CASSSLAGGDYNEQFF.

The chain couples TRBV7-3 to TRBJ2-3; unclear D gene. The CDR3 sequence is 13 residues long. V was pared by 5 bases and J by 6 bases, with 12 bases between. Germline CDR1 is SGHTA and CDR2 is FQGTGA. CDR3 residues: CASSPAPGDTQYF. In DNA, the CDR3 is TGTGCCAGCAGCCCAGCCCCCGGGGATACGCAGTATTTT.

In this sample, this clone turned up a few times. The rearrangement joins TRBV13 to TRBJ2-2, with 10 bases that match TRBD1. The ends lost 5 bases at V and 7 bases at J; junction bases unmatched: 13. CDR1 PRHDT and CDR2 FYEKMQ come from the germline V gene (reference sequence). The CDR3 extends over 17 amino acids. Written as DNA, the CDR3 is TGTGCCAGCAGCCCCCAGGGTGAGACAGGGGGCGGCGGGGAGCTGTTTTTT. Translation gives CASSPQGETGGGGELFF.

The chain joins TRBV5-4 to TRBJ1-1; TRBD1 matches 10 bases. V shed 3 bases and J 3 bases; nucleotides not matched to a gene: 8. The germline gives CDR1 SGHNT, CDR2 YYREEE (reference sequence). The CDR3 is made up of 16 amino acids. The CDR3, as DNA: TGTGCCAGCAGCTCAAACAAGGACAGGGGGTACACTGAAGCTTTCTTT. Its protein product is CASSSNKDRGYTEAFF.

The chain has TRBV19 and TRBJ1-2; 8 bases align to TRBD1. The CDR3 is made up of 14 amino acids. With V trimmed by 6 bases and J by 2 bases, 5 bases remained unmatched. The germline gives CDR1 LNHDA, CDR2 SQIVND (reference sequence). The CDR3 bases are TGTGCCAGTAGCACGACAGGGGCGAACTATGGCTACACCTTC. Amino acids: CASSTTGANYGYTF.

The chain carries TRBV11-3 and TRBJ2-4, with a weak D call TRBD2 (6 bases). This CDR3 is built from 12 residues. Germline CDR1 and CDR2: SGHNT and YENEEA. V gave up 5 bases and J gave up 6 bases, with 8 bases separating them. The DNA of the CDR3 is TGTGCCAGCAGCCACGGGGGAAACATTCAGTACTTC. Its protein is CASSHGGNIQYF. Complete variable domain (other parts from reference TRBV11-3 and TRBJ2-4): EAGVVQSPRYKIIEKKQPVAFWCNPISGHNTLYWYLQNLGQGPELLIRYENEEAVDDSQLPKDRFSAERLKGVDSTLKIQPAELGDSAVYLCASSHGGNIQYFGAGTRLSVL.

This clone was counted once. The chain combines TRBV7-9 with TRBJ2-1, with 9 bases aligning to TRBD2. This CDR3 has 13 residues. Looked up from germline, CDR1 is SEHNR and CDR2 is FQNEAQ (reference sequence). The CDR3 DNA reads as TGTGGAGAGGCGGGAGGGCCAACGAATGAGCAGTTCTTC. It specifies CGEAGGPTNEQFF.

There are a few counts of this clone. V gene TRBV7-9 combines with J gene TRBJ1-2; TRBD1 agrees at 9 bases. V was pared by 5 bases and J by 8 bases, with 9 bases of the junction left unmatched. This CDR3 comprises 14 residues. Per germline, CDR1 SEHNR and CDR2 FQNEAQ (reference sequence). The CDR3 nucleotides read TGTGCCAGCAGCCGGGAACAGGGGGCACTGGGCTACACCTTC. Its translation: CASSREQGALGYTF.

This rearrangement joins TRBV11-2 to TRBJ2-2; D is possibly TRBD1 (5 bases). V shed 5 bases and J shed 4 bases, with 17 bases lying between them. CDR1 is SGHAT and CDR2 is FQNNGV in the germline V gene. The CDR3 has 16 amino acids. The CDR3 protein is CASSPGPLGVTGELFF. The CDR3 DNA follows: TGTGCCAGCAGCCCCGGTCCCTTAGGGGTCACCGGGGAGCTGTTTTTT.

This chain links TRBV6-1 with TRBJ2-2; D is possibly TRBD2 (5 bases). This CDR3 comprises 13 residues. Germline V gives CDR1 MNHNS, CDR2 SASEGT. V was trimmed by 3 bases and J by 7 bases, leaving 9 bases between them. The CDR3 DNA reads TGTGCCAGCAGTGAGTTACTAGACGGGGAGCTGTTTTTT. This sequence encodes CASSELLDGELFF.

J is TRBJ1-4 and V is TRBV14; possibly TRBD1 for D (5 bases). Deletions cut 4 bases from V and 2 bases from J, with 8 bases between. CDR1 SGHDN and CDR2 FVKESK come from the germline V gene. CDR3 length: 14 residues. CDR3 DNA: TGTGCCAGCAGCCGTGGGGGTACTAATGAAAAACTGTTTTTT. This encodes CASSRGGTNEKLFF. The variable domain in full, with the rest retrieved from reference TRBV14 and TRBJ1-4, is EAGVTQFPSHSVIEKGQTVTLRCDPISGHDNLYWYRRVMGKEIKFLLHFVKESKQDESGMPNNRFLAERTGGTYSTLKVQPAELEDSGVYFCASSRGGTNEKLFFGSGTQLSVL.

The sample holds a few counts of this clone. V usage is TRBV5-4 and J usage is TRBJ1-4; D gene ambiguous. The length of the CDR3 is 14 residues. Germline CDR1 and CDR2: SGHNT and YYREEE (reference sequence). The ends were cut back, 4 bases at V and 7 bases at J, with 14 bases in the middle. In nucleotides, the CDR3 is TGTGCCAGCAGCCCCGAGCTTGTGAGTGAAAAACTGTTTTTT. Translation gives CASSPELVSEKLFF.

The chain recombines TRBV6-6 with TRBJ2-3; D not resolved. The CDR3 consists of 15 residues. CDR1 MNHNY and CDR2 SVGAGI come from the germline V gene (reference sequence). V gave up 0 bases and J gave up 2 bases, with 9 bases separating them. The CDR3 protein is CASSYSDPTTDTQYF. The CDR3 DNA reads TGTGCCAGCAGTTACTCTGACCCAACCACAGATACGCAGTATTTT.

V gene TRBV25-1 combines with J gene TRBJ2-5, with D possibly matching TRBD1 (6 bases). The CDR3 is 14 amino acids. Germline V gives CDR1 MGHDK, CDR2 SYGVNS. The germline V and J ends were trimmed by 3 bases and 5 bases, with 13 bases remaining between them. CDR3 nucleotide sequence: TGTGCCAGCAGTGATGCAGGGGAAGCGGAGACCCAGTACTTC. It yields the protein CASSDAGEAETQYF.

The chain has TRBV2 and TRBJ2-2, with D maybe TRBD2 (6 bases). Germline V CDR1 and CDR2: SNHLY, FYNNEI. V was clipped by 6 bases and J by 0 bases, with 11 bases between them. The CDR3 spans 15 residues. The CDR3 loop is CASRPGLANTGELFF. CDR3 DNA sequence: TGTGCCAGCAGACCGGGACTGGCGAACACCGGGGAGCTGTTTTTT.

The chain uses TRBV15 and TRBJ1-1; 10 bases align to TRBD1. The ends lost 7 bases at V and 4 bases at J; junction bases unmatched: 6. The CDR3 is 14 residues long. CDR1 and CDR2 from the germline V gene are LNHNV and YYDKDF (reference sequence). This chain's CDR3 is CATNDRGLSTEAFF. CDR3 nucleotides: TGTGCCACCAACGACAGGGGGCTATCCACTGAAGCTTTCTTT.

The rearrangement uses TRBV19 and TRBJ1-5; D gene ambiguous. This CDR3 has 13 amino acids. CDR1 and CDR2 from the germline V gene are LNHDA and SQIVND (reference sequence). V lost 7 bases and J 7 bases, leaving 14 bases between the germline ends. CDR3 sequence reads: CASTSEEGQPQHF. CDR3 in DNA: TGTGCCAGTACATCGGAGGAGGGACAGCCCCAGCATTTT.

V is TRBV7-2 and J is TRBJ1-2, with 9 bases fitting TRBD1. The CDR3 is 15 amino acids. The V gene's germline CDR1 is SGHTA and CDR2 FQGNSA. V gave up 5 bases and J gave up 4 bases; unmatched junction bases: 8. CDR3 region: CASSKAGTGSYGYTF. The CDR3 region has the DNA TGTGCCAGCAGCAAAGCCGGGACAGGGAGCTATGGCTACACCTTC.

This clone was observed a handful of times. The chain uses TRBV18 and TRBJ1-2; D is uncertain. V lost 3 bases to trimming and J lost 8 bases, with 13 bases between them. CDR3 length equals 13 residues. The germline V gene has CDR1 KGHSH and CDR2 LQKENI. In nucleotides, the CDR3 is TGTGCCAGCTCACCGGCATTGGGAGACGGCTACACCTTC. The encoded protein is CASSPALGDGYTF.

This clone was picked up one time. This chain uses TRBV10-1 with TRBJ2-2, with D hard to call. The CDR3 is made up of 12 amino acids. Trimming took 3 bases from V and 5 from J, leaving 4 bases between them. Germline lookup yields CDR1 WNHNN and CDR2 SYGVQD (reference sequence). CDR3 bases: TGCGCCAGCAGTGATCAGACCGGGGAGCTGTTTTTT. Translating it yields CASSDQTGELFF.

V and J are TRBV6-1 and TRBJ2-1, with TRBD2 identical over 9 bases. Germline lookup yields CDR1 MNHNS and CDR2 SASEGT. The CDR3 consists of 15 residues. J was trimmed by 5 bases and V by 0 bases; bases with no gene match: 2. For the CDR3, the DNA is TGTGCCAGCAGTGAAGCGACTAGCGGAAACAATGAGCAGTTCTTC. It yields the protein CASSEATSGNNEQFF.

The V gene is TRBV14, the J gene TRBJ2-7; TRBD2 matches 10 bases. This CDR3 spans 15 amino acids. Germline V gene sequence: CDR1 SGHDN, CDR2 FVKESK. The ends lost 1 base at V and 9 bases at J; junction bases unmatched: 9. CDR3 loop: CASSQGTSGTRWQYF. The CDR3 region has the DNA TGTGCCAGCAGCCAAGGGACTAGCGGCACTAGGTGGCAGTACTTC.

The V call is TRBV29-1, the J call TRBJ2-1; 11 nucleotides align to TRBD1. CDR3 length: 12 residues. The V and J ends lost 7 bases and 9 bases, in that order; junction bases with no gene match: 5. Germline V gives CDR1 SQVTM, CDR2 ANQGSEA. The CDR3 is CSAGTGGGEQFF. CDR3 DNA sequence: TGCAGCGCAGGGACAGGGGGAGGTGAGCAGTTCTTC.